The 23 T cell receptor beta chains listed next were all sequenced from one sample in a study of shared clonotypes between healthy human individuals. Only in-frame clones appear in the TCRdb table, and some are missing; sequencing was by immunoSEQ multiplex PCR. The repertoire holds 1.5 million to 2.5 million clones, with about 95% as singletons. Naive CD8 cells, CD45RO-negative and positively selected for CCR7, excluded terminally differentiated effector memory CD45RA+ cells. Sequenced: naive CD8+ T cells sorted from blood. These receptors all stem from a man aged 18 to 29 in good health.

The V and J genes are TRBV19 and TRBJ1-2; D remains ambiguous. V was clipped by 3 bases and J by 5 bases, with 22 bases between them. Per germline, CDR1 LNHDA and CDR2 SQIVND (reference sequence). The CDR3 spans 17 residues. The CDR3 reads CASSISIGPPDVYGYTF. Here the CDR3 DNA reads TGTGCCAGTAGTATCTCAATCGGACCGCCCGACGTTTATGGCTACACCTTC.

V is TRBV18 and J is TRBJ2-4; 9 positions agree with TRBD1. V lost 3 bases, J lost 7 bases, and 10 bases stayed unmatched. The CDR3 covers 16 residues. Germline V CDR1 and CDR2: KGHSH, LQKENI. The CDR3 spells CASSPTGRTGDNIQYF. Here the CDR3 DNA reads TGTGCCAGCTCACCCACCGGCAGGACAGGGGATAACATTCAGTACTTC.

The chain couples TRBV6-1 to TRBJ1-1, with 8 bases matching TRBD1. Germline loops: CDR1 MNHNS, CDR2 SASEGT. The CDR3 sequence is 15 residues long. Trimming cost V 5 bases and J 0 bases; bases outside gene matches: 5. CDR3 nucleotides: TGTGCCAGCAGTCTTCAGGGGGCTCTGAACACTGAAGCTTTCTTT. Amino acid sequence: CASSLQGALNTEAFF.

CDR3 in DNA: TGTGCCACCCTACCGATTCTAGGCGGTGAGCAGTTCTTC. It codes for CATLPILGGEQFF. This chain joins TRBV27 and TRBJ2-1, with D unresolved. Germline V gives CDR1 MNHEY, CDR2 SMNVEV (reference sequence). The CDR3 is made up of 13 amino acids. Trimming pared 10 bases from V and 9 bases from J, leaving 19 bases between.

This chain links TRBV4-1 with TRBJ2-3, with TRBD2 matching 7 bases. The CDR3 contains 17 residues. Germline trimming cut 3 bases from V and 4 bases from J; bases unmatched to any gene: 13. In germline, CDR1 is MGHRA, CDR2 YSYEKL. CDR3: CASSHDGTTQESDTQYF. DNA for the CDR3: TGCGCCAGCAGCCATGATGGGACTACCCAGGAGTCAGATACGCAGTATTTT.

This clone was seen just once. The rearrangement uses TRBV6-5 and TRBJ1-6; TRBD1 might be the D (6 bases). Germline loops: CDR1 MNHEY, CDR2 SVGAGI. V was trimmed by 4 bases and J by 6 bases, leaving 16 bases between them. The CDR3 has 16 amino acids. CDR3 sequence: CASSSGQIPANSPLHF. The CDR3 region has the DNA TGTGCCAGCAGTTCCGGACAGATCCCTGCTAATTCACCCCTCCACTTT.

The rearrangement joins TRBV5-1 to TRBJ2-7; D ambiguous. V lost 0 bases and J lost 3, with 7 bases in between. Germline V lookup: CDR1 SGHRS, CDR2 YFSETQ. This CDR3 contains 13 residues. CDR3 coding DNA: TGCGCCAGCAGCTTGGCCAGTTTCTACGAGCAGTACTTC. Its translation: CASSLASFYEQYF.

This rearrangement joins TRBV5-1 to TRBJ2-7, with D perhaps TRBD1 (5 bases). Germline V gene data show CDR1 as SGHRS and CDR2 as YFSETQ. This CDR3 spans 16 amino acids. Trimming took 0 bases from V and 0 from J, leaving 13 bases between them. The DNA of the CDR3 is TGCGCCAGCAGCTTGGGAGCAGGGATCCTCTCCTACGAGCAGTACTTC. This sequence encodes CASSLGAGILSYEQYF.

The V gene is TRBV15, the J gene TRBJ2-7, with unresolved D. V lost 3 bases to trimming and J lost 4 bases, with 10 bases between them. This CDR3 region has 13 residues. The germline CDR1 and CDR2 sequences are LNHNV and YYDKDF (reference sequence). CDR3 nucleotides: TGTGCCACCAGCAGCAATGACGGGTACGAGCAGTACTTC. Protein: CATSSNDGYEQYF.

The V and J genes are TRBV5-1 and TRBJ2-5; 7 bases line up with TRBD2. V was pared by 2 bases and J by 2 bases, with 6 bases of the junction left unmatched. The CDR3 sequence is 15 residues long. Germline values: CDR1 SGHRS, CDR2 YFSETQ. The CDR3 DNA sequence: TGCGCCAGCAGCTTCCATCAGCGGGAACAAGAGACCCAGTACTTC. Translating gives CASSFHQREQETQYF.

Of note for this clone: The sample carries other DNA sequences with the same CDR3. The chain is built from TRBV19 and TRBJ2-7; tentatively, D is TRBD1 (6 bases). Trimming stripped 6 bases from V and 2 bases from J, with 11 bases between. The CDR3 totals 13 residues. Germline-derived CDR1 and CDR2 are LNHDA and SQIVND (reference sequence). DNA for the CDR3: TGTGCCAGTAGCTGGTCAGGGGCCTACGAGCAGTACTTC. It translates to CASSWSGAYEQYF.

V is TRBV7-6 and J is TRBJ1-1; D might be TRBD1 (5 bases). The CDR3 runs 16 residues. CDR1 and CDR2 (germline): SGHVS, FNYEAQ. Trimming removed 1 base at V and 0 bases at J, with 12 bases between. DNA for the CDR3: TGTGCCAGCAGCTTAGAGGAGGGGCATCTGAACACTGAAGCTTTCTTT. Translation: CASSLEEGHLNTEAFF.

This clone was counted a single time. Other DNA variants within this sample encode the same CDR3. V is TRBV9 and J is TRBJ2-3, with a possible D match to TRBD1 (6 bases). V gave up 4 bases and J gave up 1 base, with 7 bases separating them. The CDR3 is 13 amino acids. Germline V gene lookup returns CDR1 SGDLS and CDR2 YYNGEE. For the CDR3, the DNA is TGTGCCAGCAGCAAGGGGGGCACAGATACGCAGTATTTT. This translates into CASSKGGTDTQYF.

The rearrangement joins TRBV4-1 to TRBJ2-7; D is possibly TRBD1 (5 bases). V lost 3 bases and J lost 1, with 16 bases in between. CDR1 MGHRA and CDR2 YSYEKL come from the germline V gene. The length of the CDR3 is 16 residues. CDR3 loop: CASSQERQGESYEQYF. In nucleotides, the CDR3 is TGCGCCAGCAGCCAGGAACGCCAAGGGGAATCCTACGAGCAGTACTTC.

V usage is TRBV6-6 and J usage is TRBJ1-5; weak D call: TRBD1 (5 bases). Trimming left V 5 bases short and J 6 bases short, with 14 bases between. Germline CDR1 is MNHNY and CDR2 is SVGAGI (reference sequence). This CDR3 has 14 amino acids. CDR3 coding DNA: TGTGCCAGCAGTGTGGGGGGGGAAAGTCAGCCCCAGCATTTT. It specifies CASSVGGESQPQHF.

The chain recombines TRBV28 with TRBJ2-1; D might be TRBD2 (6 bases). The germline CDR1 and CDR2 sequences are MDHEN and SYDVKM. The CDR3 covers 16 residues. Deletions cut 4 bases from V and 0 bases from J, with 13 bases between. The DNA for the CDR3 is TGTGCCAGCAGTTCGAGACAGACTAGCTCCTACAATGAGCAGTTCTTC. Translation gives CASSSRQTSSYNEQFF.

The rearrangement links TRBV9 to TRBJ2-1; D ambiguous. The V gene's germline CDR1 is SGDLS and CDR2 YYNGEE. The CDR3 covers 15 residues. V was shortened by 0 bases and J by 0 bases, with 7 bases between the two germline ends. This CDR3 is CASSVGNPSYNEQFF. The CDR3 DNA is TGTGCCAGCAGCGTAGGGAACCCCTCCTACAATGAGCAGTTCTTC. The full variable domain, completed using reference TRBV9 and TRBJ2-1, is DSGVTQTPKHLITATGQRVTLRCSPRSGDLSVYWYQQSLDQGLQFLIQYYNGEERAKGNILERFSAQQFPDLHSELNLSSLELGDSALYFCASSVGNPSYNEQFFGPGTRLTVL.

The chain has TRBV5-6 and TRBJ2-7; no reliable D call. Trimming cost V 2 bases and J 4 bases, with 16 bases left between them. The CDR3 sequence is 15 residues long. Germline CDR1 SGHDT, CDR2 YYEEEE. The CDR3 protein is CASSFSLTISYEQYF. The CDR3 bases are TGTGCCAGCAGCTTTTCCCTAACGATTTCTTACGAGCAGTACTTC. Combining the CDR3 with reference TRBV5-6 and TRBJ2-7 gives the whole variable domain DAGVTQSPTHLIKTRGQQVTLRCSPKSGHDTVSWYQQALGQGPQFIFQYYEEEERQRGNFPDRFSGHQFPNYSSELNVNALLLGDSALYLCASSFSLTISYEQYFGPGTRLTVT.

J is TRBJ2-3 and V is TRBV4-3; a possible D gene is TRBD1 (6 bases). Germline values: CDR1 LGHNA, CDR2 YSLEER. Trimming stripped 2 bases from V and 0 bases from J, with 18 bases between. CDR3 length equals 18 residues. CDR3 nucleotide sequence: TGCGCCAGCAGCCAAATTGGGGAACAGGGTTATAGCACAGATACGCAGTATTTT. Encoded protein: CASSQIGEQGYSTDTQYF.

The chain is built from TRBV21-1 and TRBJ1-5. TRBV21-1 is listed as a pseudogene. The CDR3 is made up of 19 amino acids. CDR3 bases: TGTGCCAGCAGCAAAGCCCCGGGCTCGGGGGGGTATAGCAATCAGCCCCAGCATTTT. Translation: CASSKAPGSGGYSNQPQHF.

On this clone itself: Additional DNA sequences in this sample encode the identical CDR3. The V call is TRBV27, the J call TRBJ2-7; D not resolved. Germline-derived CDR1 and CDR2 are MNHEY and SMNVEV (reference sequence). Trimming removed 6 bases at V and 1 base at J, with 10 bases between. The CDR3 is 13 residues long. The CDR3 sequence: CASSPHGSYEQYF. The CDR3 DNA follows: TGTGCCAGCAGCCCCCACGGATCCTACGAGCAGTACTTC.

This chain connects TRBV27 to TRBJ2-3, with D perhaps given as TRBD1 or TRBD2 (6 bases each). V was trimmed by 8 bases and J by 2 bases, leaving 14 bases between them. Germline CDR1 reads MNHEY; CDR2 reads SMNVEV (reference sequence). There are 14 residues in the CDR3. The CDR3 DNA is TGTGCCAGCCGGGGGCAGGGATTCACAGATACGCAGTATTTT. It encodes CASRGQGFTDTQYF.

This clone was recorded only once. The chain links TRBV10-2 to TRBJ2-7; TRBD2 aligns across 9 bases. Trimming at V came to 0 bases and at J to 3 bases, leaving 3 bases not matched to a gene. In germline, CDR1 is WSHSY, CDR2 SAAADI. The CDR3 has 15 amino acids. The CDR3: CASSESASGIYEQYF. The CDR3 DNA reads TGCGCCAGCAGTGAGTCTGCTAGCGGGATCTACGAGCAGTACTTC.